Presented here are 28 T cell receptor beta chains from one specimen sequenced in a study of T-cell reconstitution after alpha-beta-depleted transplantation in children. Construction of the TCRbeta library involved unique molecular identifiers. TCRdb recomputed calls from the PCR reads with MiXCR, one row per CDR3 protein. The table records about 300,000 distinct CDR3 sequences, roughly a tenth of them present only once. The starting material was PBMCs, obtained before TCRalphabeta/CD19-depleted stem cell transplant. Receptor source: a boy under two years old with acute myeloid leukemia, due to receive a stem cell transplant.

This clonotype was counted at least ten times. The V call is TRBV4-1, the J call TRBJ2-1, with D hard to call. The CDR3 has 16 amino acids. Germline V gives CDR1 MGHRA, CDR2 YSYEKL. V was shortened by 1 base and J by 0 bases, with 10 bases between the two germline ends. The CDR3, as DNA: TGCGCCAGCAGCCAAGTTTACTCCCACTCCTACAATGAGCAGTTCTTC. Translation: CASSQVYSHSYNEQFF.

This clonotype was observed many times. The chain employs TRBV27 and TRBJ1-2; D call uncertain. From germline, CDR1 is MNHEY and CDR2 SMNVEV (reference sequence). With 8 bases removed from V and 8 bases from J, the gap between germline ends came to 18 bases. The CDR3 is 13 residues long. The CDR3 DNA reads TGTGCCAGCTCGGTGACACCTGCGGGGGGCTACACCTTC. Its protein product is CASSVTPAGGYTF.

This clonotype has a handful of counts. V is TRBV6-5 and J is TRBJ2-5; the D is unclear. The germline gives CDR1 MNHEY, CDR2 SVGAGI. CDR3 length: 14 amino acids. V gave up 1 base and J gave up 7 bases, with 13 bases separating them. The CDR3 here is CASSYFGGQWTQYF. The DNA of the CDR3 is TGTGCCAGCAGTTACTTCGGTGGCCAGTGGACCCAGTACTTC.

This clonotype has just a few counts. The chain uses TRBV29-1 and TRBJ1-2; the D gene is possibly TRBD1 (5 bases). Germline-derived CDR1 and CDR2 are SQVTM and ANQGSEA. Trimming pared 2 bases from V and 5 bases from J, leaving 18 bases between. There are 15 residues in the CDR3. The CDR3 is CSVEPPGRAGYGYTF. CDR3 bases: TGCAGCGTTGAACCCCCGGGGCGGGCCGGGTATGGCTACACCTTC.

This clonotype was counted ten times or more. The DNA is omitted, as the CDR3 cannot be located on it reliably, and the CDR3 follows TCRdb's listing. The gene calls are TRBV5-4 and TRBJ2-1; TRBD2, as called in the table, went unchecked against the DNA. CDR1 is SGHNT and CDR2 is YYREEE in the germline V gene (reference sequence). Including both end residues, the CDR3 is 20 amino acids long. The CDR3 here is CASSSSRGAMSSSSGLKQFF.

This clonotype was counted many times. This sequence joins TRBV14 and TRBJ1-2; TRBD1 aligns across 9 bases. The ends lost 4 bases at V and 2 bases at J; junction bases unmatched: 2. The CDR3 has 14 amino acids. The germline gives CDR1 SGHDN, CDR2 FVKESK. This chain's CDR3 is CASSRDRGNYGYTF. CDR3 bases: TGTGCCAGCAGCCGAGACAGGGGGAACTATGGCTACACCTTC.

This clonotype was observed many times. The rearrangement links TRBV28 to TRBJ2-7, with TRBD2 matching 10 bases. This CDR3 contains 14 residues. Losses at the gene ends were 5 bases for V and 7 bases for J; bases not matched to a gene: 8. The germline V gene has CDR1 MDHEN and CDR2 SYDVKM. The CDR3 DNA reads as TGTGCCAGCAGTCTAGCGGGAGCCGAGCCGGAGCAGTACTTC. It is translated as CASSLAGAEPEQYF.

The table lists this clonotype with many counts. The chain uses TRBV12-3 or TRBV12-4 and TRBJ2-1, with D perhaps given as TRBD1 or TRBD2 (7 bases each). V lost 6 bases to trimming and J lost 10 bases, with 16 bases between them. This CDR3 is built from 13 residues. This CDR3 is CASRERQGGEQFF. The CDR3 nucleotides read TGTGCCAGCAGGGAAAGACAGGGAGGGGAGCAGTTCTTC.

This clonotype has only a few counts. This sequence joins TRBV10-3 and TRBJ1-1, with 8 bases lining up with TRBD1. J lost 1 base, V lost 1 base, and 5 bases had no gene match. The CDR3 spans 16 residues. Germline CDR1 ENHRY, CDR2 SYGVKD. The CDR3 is CAISEFGQGKNTEAFF. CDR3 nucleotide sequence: TGTGCCATCAGTGAGTTTGGACAGGGAAAGAACACTGAAGCTTTCTTT.

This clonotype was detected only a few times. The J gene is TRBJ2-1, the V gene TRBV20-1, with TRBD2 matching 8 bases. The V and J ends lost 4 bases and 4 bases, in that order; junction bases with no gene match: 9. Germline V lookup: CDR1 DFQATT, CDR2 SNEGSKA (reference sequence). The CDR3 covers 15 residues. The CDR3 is CSATSGGLLYNEQFF. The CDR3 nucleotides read TGCAGTGCTACCAGCGGGGGCCTCCTGTACAATGAGCAGTTCTTC.

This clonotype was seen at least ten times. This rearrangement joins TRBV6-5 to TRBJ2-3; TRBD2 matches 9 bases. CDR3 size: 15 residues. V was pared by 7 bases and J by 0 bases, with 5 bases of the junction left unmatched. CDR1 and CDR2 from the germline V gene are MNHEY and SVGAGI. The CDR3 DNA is TGTGCCAGCACCCGCGGGGGGGCTAGCACAGATACGCAGTATTTT. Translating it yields CASTRGGASTDTQYF.

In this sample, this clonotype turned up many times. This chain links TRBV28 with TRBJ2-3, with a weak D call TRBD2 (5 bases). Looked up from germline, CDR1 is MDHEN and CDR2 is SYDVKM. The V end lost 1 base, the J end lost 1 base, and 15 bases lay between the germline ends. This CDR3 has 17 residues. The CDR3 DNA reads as TGTGCCAGCAGTTTATTCGTGGGGAGAGGTGGCACAGATACGCAGTATTTT. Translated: CASSLFVGRGGTDTQYF.

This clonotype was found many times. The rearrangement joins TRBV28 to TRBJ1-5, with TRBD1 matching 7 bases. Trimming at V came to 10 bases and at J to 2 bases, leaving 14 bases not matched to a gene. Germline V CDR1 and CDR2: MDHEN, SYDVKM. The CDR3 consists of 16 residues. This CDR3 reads CATGTDLPLGNQPQHF. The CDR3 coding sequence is TGTGCCACCGGGACAGATCTCCCATTAGGCAATCAGCCCCAGCATTTT.

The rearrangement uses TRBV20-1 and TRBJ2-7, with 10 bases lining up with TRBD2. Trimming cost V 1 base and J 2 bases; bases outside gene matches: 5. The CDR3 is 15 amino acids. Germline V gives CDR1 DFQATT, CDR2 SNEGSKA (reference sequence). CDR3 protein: CSARVLAGTTYEQYF. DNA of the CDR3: TGCAGTGCTAGAGTACTAGCGGGAACCACCTACGAGCAGTACTTC.

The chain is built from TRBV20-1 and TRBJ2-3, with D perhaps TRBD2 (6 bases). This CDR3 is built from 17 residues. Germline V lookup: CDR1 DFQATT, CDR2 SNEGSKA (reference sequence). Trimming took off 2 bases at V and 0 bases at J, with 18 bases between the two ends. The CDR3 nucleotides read TGCAGTGCTAGACCCACTCGTGGCGGGGCCAGCACAGATACGCAGTATTTT. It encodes CSARPTRGGASTDTQYF.

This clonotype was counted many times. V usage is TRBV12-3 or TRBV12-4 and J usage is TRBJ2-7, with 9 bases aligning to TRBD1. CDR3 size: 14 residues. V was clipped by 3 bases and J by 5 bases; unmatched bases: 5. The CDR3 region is CASSFRDRAHEQYF. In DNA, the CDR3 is TGTGCCAGCAGTTTCCGGGACAGGGCTCACGAGCAGTACTTC.

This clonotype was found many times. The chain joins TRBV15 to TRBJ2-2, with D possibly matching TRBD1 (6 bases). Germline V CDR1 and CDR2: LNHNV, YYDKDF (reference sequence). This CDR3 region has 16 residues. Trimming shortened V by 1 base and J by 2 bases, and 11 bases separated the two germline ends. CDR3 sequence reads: CATSRVDSPNTGELFF. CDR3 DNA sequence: TGTGCCACCAGCAGAGTGGACAGCCCTAACACCGGGGAGCTGTTTTTT.

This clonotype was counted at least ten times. CDR3 DNA sequence: TGCAGCGTTGATGGACTAGCTACGACCCAGTACTTC. This encodes CSVDGLATTQYF. The V gene is TRBV29-1, the J gene TRBJ2-5; the match to TRBD2 covers 8 bases. V lost 3 bases, J lost 7 bases, and 4 bases stayed unmatched. The CDR3 sequence is 12 residues long. Germline V CDR1 and CDR2: SQVTM, ANQGSEA.

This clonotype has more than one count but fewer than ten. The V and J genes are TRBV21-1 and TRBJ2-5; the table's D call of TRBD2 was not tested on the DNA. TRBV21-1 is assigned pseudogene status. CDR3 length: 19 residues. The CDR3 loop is CASRRELAGGPGQQETQYF. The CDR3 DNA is TGTGCCAGCAGACGGGAACTAGCGGGAGGGCCTGGGCAGCAAGAGACCCAGTACTTC.

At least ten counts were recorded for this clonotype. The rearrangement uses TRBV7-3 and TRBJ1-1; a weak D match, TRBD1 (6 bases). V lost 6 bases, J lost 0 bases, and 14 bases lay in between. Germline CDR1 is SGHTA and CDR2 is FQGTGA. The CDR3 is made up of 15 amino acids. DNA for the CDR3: TGTGCCAGCAGGTCCAGGACAGCTTTGAACACTGAAGCTTTCTTT. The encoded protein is CASRSRTALNTEAFF. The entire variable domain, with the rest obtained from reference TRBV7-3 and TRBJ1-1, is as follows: GAGVSQTPSNKVTEKGKYVELRCDPISGHTALYWYRQSLGQGPEFLIYFQGTGAADDSGLPNDRFFAVRPEGSVSTLKIQRTERGDSAVYLCASRSRTALNTEAFFGQGTRLTVV.

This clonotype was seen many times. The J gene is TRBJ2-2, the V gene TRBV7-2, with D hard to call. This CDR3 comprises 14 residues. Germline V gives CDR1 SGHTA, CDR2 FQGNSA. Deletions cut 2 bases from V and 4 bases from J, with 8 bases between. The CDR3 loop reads CASSLKPSTGELFF. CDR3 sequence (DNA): TGTGCCAGCAGCTTAAAACCTAGCACCGGGGAGCTGTTTTTT.

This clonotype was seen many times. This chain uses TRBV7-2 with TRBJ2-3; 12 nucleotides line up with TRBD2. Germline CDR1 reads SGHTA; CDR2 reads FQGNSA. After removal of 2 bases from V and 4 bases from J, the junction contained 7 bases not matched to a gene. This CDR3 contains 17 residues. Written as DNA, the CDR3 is TGTGCCAGCAGCTTACCTCGGACTAGCGGGATGTCAGATACGCAGTATTTT. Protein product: CASSLPRTSGMSDTQYF. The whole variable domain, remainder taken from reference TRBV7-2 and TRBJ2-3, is GAGVSQSPSNKVTEKGKDVELRCDPISGHTALYWYRQSLGQGLEFLIYFQGNSAPDKSGLPSDRFSAERTGGSVSTLTIQRTQQEDSAVYLCASSLPRTSGMSDTQYFGPGTRLTVL.

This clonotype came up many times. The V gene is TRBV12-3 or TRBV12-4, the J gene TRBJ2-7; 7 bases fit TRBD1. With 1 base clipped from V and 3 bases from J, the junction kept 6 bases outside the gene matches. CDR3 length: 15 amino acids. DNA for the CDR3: TGTGCCAGCAGTTTAGGACAGGGCGGTAGCTACGAGCAGTACTTC. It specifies CASSLGQGGSYEQYF.

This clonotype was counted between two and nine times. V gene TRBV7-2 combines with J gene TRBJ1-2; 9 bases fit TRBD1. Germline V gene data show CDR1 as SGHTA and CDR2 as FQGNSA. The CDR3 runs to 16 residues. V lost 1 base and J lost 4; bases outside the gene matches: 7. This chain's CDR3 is CASSLVPGQGSYGYTF. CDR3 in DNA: TGTGCCAGCAGCTTAGTCCCGGGACAGGGTAGCTATGGCTACACCTTC.

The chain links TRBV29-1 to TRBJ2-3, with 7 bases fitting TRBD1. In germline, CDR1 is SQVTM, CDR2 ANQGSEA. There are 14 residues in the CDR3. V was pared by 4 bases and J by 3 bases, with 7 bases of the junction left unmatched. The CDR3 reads CSVGRTQGTDTQYF. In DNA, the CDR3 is TGCAGCGTTGGGAGGACACAGGGGACAGATACGCAGTATTTT.

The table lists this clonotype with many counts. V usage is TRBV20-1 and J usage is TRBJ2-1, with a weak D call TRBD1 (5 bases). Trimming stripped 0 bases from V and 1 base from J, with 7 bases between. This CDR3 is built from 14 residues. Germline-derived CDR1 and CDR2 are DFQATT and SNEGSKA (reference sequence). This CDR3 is CSARDKGSYNEQFF. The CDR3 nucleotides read TGCAGTGCTAGAGATAAGGGGTCCTACAATGAGCAGTTCTTC.

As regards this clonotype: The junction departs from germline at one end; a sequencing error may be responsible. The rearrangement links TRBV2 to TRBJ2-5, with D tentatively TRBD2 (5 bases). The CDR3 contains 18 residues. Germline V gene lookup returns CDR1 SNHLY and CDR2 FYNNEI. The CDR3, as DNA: TGTGCCATCAGTTACTTAGCTCAAGTAGGCGGGTACCAAGAGACCCAGTACTTC. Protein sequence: CAISYLAQVGGYQETQYF.

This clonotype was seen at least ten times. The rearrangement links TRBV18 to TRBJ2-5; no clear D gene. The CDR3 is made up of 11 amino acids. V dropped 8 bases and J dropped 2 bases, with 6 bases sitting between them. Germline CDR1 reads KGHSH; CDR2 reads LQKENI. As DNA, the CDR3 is TGTGCCAGCAGCCCGCAAGAGACCCAGTACTTC. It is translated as CASSPQETQYF.